Listed here are 20 T cell receptor beta chains from one sample, sequenced in a study of early T cells in non-severe SARS-CoV-2 infection. TCRdb re-analysed the 5' RACE reads in MiXCR, keeping a single row per CDR3 protein. This table has approximately 42,000 distinct CDR3 sequences, 7.1% appearing once. The sample taken for sequencing was whole blood. Receptors were obtained from an adult who was a healthcare worker with PCR-confirmed SARS-CoV-2 infection or an uninfected control (not recorded which).

The chain uses TRBV10-2 and TRBJ1-1; D not certain. V was trimmed by 4 bases and J by 5 bases, leaving 17 bases between them. Germline lookup yields CDR1 WSHSY and CDR2 SAAADI. The length of the CDR3 is 15 residues. This CDR3 reads CASSAFARLGTEAFF. The CDR3 coding sequence is TGCGCCAGCAGTGCGTTTGCCCGGCTGGGTACTGAAGCTTTCTTT.

The genes are TRBV4-3 and TRBJ2-7, with D unclear. This CDR3 is built from 13 residues. Germline V CDR1 and CDR2: LGHNA, YSLEER. V lost 0 bases, J lost 6 bases, and 9 bases lay in between. The CDR3 loop reads CASSQEGLGEQYF. The DNA for the CDR3 is TGCGCCAGCAGCCAAGAAGGCCTTGGCGAGCAGTACTTC.

This clonotype was counted ten times or more. The J gene is TRBJ1-6, the V gene TRBV6-1; no clear D gene. V was cut by 1 base and J by 13 bases, with 5 bases left in between. Germline CDR1 reads MNHNS; CDR2 reads SASEGT. The CDR3 totals 11 residues. The CDR3, as DNA: TGTGCCAGCAGTGAAGTGGTCCCCCTCCACTTT. Amino acid sequence: CASSEVVPLHF.

This clonotype was found a few times. The chain recombines TRBV9 with TRBJ1-1, with D unresolved. Trimming removed 0 bases at V and 1 base at J, with 7 bases between. The CDR3 totals 14 residues. In germline, CDR1 is SGDLS, CDR2 YYNGEE. The DNA of the CDR3 is TGTGCCAGCAGCGTAGTTCCGGAGAACACTGAAGCTTTCTTT. The encoded protein is CASSVVPENTEAFF.

This clonotype was counted ten times or more. The CDR3: CSARDYGGDTTRGYTF. CDR3 sequence (DNA): TGCAGTGCTAGAGATTACGGAGGGGACACAACTAGAGGCTACACCTTC. The chain employs TRBV20-1 and TRBJ1-2, with D perhaps TRBD1 (6 bases). There are 16 residues in the CDR3. Trimming pared 0 bases from V and 8 bases from J, leaving 22 bases between. The V gene's germline CDR1 is DFQATT and CDR2 SNEGSKA (reference sequence).

This clonotype showed up many times. The chain combines TRBV24-1 with TRBJ2-1, with 9 bases identical to TRBD2. CDR1 and CDR2 (germline): KGHDR, SFDVKD. The CDR3 length is 17 residues. The ends lost 5 bases at V and 0 bases at J; junction bases unmatched: 7. The CDR3 nucleotides are TGTGCCACCAGTGGCGGGGGGGCCCGGAGCTCCTACAATGAGCAGTTCTTC. It specifies CATSGGGARSSYNEQFF.

A few counts support this clonotype. The rearrangement links TRBV29-1 to TRBJ2-1; the D call may be TRBD1 or TRBD2 (5 bases each). Germline V CDR1 and CDR2: SQVTM, ANQGSEA. The length of the CDR3 is 13 residues. The V end lost 7 bases, the J end lost 0 bases, and 10 bases lay between the germline ends. The CDR3, as DNA: TGCAGCGCACAGGAGGTCTCCTACAATGAGCAGTTCTTC. Amino acid sequence: CSAQEVSYNEQFF.

This clonotype was seen many times. This sequence joins TRBV20-1 and TRBJ2-1; D remains unclear. The V gene lost 3 bases and the J gene lost 1 base, with 10 bases spanning the gap. The CDR3 is 14 amino acids. Germline V gene lookup returns CDR1 DFQATT and CDR2 SNEGSKA (reference sequence). The CDR3 bases are TGCAGTGCTAGTCTGGCCACGTCCTACAATGAGCAGTTCTTC. It translates to CSASLATSYNEQFF.

The gene calls are TRBV4-1 and TRBJ2-5; TRBD1 matches at 9 bases. The V gene end was trimmed by 4 bases and the J gene end by 3 bases; junction bases not matched to a gene: 3. The CDR3 consists of 14 residues. From germline, CDR1 is MGHRA and CDR2 YSYEKL. Written as DNA, the CDR3 is TGCGCCAGCAGCCCCGGGGACAGGGAAGAGACCCAGTACTTC. Translation gives CASSPGDREETQYF.

V and J are TRBV19 and TRBJ1-2, with D maybe TRBD1 (6 bases). The germline V and J ends were trimmed by 1 base and 4 bases, with 10 bases remaining between them. The length of the CDR3 is 14 residues. The V gene's germline CDR1 is LNHDA and CDR2 SQIVND (reference sequence). This chain's CDR3 is CASSIAGAGYGYTF. DNA for the CDR3: TGTGCCAGTAGTATAGCAGGGGCTGGCTATGGCTACACCTTC.

This clonotype appeared many times. This chain uses TRBV3-2 with TRBJ2-7; no DNA check was done on the table's D call, TRBD1. TRBV3-2 is recorded as a pseudogene. CDR3 length equals 15 residues. DNA of the CDR3: TGTGCCAGCAGCCAAGGGGGCCGGGGGCCCTACGAGCAGTACTTC. This encodes CASSQGGRGPYEQYF.

This chain connects TRBV7-9 to TRBJ1-4; 8 bases are shared with TRBD1. CDR1 and CDR2 (germline): SEHNR, FQNEAQ (reference sequence). Germline trimming cut 3 bases from V and 6 bases from J; bases unmatched to any gene: 6. CDR3 length: 15 residues. CDR3 residues: CASSFVRGRDEKLFF. CDR3 DNA sequence: TGTGCCAGCAGCTTCGTCAGGGGGCGGGATGAAAAACTGTTTTTT.

Remarks on this clonotype: A read error is possible here, since a much larger clone lies one base away. The chain is built from TRBV30 and TRBJ2-5; 7 nucleotides match TRBD2. The CDR3 is 15 residues long. V dropped 4 bases and J dropped 5; count of bases not matched to a gene: 13. Germline V CDR1 and CDR2: GTSNPN, SVGIG (reference sequence). CDR3 loop: CAWKNGTTGRETQYF. In nucleotides, the CDR3 is TGTGCCTGGAAAAACGGGACTACCGGGAGGGAGACCCAGTACTTC. Variable domain in full (rest from reference TRBV30 and TRBJ2-5): SQTIHQWPATLVQPVGSPLSLECTVEGTSNPNLYWYRQAAGRGLQLLFYSVGIGQISSEVPQNLSASRPQDRQFILSSKKLLLSDSGFYLCAWKNGTTGRETQYFGPGTRLLVL.

This clonotype was detected many times. The rearrangement links TRBV29-1 to TRBJ1-4; perhaps TRBD1 as D (5 bases). There are 13 residues in the CDR3. In germline, CDR1 is SQVTM, CDR2 ANQGSEA. The V gene lost 6 bases and the J gene lost 4 bases, with 12 bases spanning the gap. This chain's CDR3 is CSVQGSLNEKLFF. The CDR3, as DNA: TGCAGCGTGCAGGGTAGTCTTAATGAAAAACTGTTTTTT.

There are many counts of this clonotype. This chain uses TRBV24-1 with TRBJ2-3; 12 bases are shared with TRBD1. This CDR3 has 18 amino acids. CDR1 is KGHDR and CDR2 is SFDVKD in the germline V gene. V trimming: 5 bases; J trimming: 0 bases; junction bases outside the gene matches: 8. Here the CDR3 DNA reads TGTGCCACCAGTGCTACAGGGACAGGGGGCCCTAGCACAGATACGCAGTATTTT. Amino acids: CATSATGTGGPSTDTQYF.

This clonotype has at least ten counts. The rearrangement uses TRBV12-3 or TRBV12-4 and TRBJ1-1; no reliable D call. The germline V and J ends were trimmed by 5 bases and 3 bases, with 10 bases remaining between them. The CDR3 extends over 13 amino acids. The CDR3 nucleotides read TGTGCCAGCAGTCGAAAAAGGGACACTGAAGCTTTCTTT. This sequence encodes CASSRKRDTEAFF.

This clonotype has ten or more counts. The V and J genes are TRBV7-8 and TRBJ1-6; D call uncertain. The ends were cut back, 0 bases at V and 8 bases at J, with 5 bases in the middle. Per the germline V gene, CDR1 is SGHVS and CDR2 is FQNEAQ. The CDR3 runs 13 residues. Written as DNA, the CDR3 is TGTGCCAGCAGCTTAGCGCGGGATTCACCCCTCCACTTT. As protein: CASSLARDSPLHF.

This clonotype occurred many times. This chain joins TRBV20-1 and TRBJ2-5, with a tentative D call TRBD1 (6 bases). This CDR3 comprises 14 residues. V was shortened by 5 bases and J by 2 bases, with 15 bases between the two germline ends. Germline CDR1 DFQATT, CDR2 SNEGSKA (reference sequence). In nucleotides, the CDR3 is TGCAGTGCTGGTAGTCCGGGACAACAAGAGACCCAGTACTTC. Translating gives CSAGSPGQQETQYF.

This clonotype showed up just a few times. The rearrangement joins TRBV3-1 to TRBJ2-7; D gene uncertain. The CDR3 is made up of 14 amino acids. Germline V lookup: CDR1 LGHDT, CDR2 YNNKEL (reference sequence). Trimming stripped 0 bases from V and 10 bases from J, with 16 bases between. CDR3 DNA sequence: TGTGCCAGCAGCCAAGATATCCGAGGCAGGCAACAGTACTTC. Protein sequence: CASSQDIRGRQQYF.

The rearrangement joins TRBV29-1 to TRBJ2-1, with D tentatively TRBD1 or TRBD2 (5 bases each). The CDR3 is made up of 14 amino acids. CDR1 is SQVTM and CDR2 is ANQGSEA in the germline V gene. The V end lost 6 bases, the J end lost 4 bases, and 16 bases lay between the germline ends. This CDR3 reads CSVRGGELYNEQFF. Here the CDR3 DNA reads TGCAGCGTGAGGGGCGGAGAACTGTACAATGAGCAGTTCTTC.